This section outlines one T cell receptor (beta chain) sequence together with its context. Per germline, CDR1 SEHNR and CDR2 FQNEAQ (reference sequence). The CDR3 totals 15 residues. With 4 bases clipped from V and 4 bases from J, the junction kept 3 bases outside the gene matches. This entry belongs to a study of blood T cell repertoires in COVID-19. Study-level information: Nucleic acid was either cDNA or gDNA, and it came from T cells, B-cell-depleted T cells, or PBMCs.

Clones were sequenced by immunoSEQ multiplex PCR, and TCRdb holds only the in-frame ones, with some missing. Of some 70,000 clones in the sample, 80% to 90% were seen once. The sample comprised peripheral blood. The chain is built from TRBV7-9 and TRBJ2-1, with TRBD2 matching over 11 bases. The TCR was taken from a man aged 50-59 years with acute or convalescent COVID-19. The CDR3 is CASSSGTSGYNEQFF. The CDR3 DNA reads TGTGCCAGCAGCTCCGGGACTAGCGGTTACAATGAGCAGTTCTTC.